This T cell receptor (beta chain) was sequenced in a study of T-cell reconstitution after alpha-beta-depleted transplantation in children. Study results and limitations: Reportedly, only several hundred clones from non-depleted graft cells drove alpha-beta T-cell counts at about two months. Newly produced T cells mostly provided counts and TCRbeta diversity after one year, as hyperexpanded clones declined.

V lost 6 bases to trimming and J lost 2 bases; unmatched junction nucleotides: 6. Per germline, CDR1 SGHRS and CDR2 YFSETQ. The CDR3 is 15 amino acids. To note about this clonotype: Its target is not known. The missing conserved phenylalanine or tryptophan at the end of this CDR3 makes a read error likely.

For TCRbeta, the library was prepared with unique molecular identifiers. Using its own MiXCR run on the PCR reads, TCRdb lists one record per CDR3 protein. The data contain around 800,000 distinct CDR3 sequences, about 16% of them singletons. This material consisted of PBMCs, mostly from graft donor cells, taken 360 days after TCRalphabeta/CD19-depleted stem cell transplant. The TCR was taken from a male patient younger than 18 who had a stem cell transplant for acute lymphoblastic leukemia, so the T cells may come from the graft donor. The chain couples TRBV5-1 to TRBJ2-2, with TRBD1 matching over 8 bases. The CDR3 spells CASTGTGRNTGELFC. In DNA, the CDR3 is TGCGCCAGCACAGGGACAGGCCGTAACACCGGGGAGCTGTTTTGT.